This T cell receptor (beta chain) was profiled in a study of cytomegalovirus exposure and HLA in healthy donors. Study-level background: From HLA-typed donors, an early data release held 70 million to 95 million unique TCRs.

About this clone itself: What it binds is unknown.

The CDR3 runs 17 residues. Germline CDR1 reads SGHTA; CDR2 reads FQGNSA. Trimming stripped 0 bases from V and 10 bases from J, with 22 bases between. The PCR employed 60 Vbeta primers together with 13 Jbeta primers. Measured with immunoSEQ multiplex PCR; TCRdb has only the in-frame clones, and not every one. This sample yields over 150,000 clones, of which around four fifths are seen a single time; 1.3% belongs to the top ten. Regarding the study as a whole: A few of the chains that were CMV-associated were confirmed in vitro to be specific for CMV antigens.

Healthy people donating bone marrow made up the donors. The sample comprised PBMCs. This TCR came from a woman in her forties or fifties in good health and CMV-seronegative. The chain employs TRBV7-2 and TRBJ2-1; possible D gene TRBD2, 7 bases. The CDR3 loop reads CASSLALGGGFWGEQFF. DNA for the CDR3: TGTGCCAGCAGCTTAGCGCTTGGCGGGGGCTTTTGGGGGGAGCAGTTCTTC. Full variable domain (outside the CDR3, taken from reference TRBV7-2 and TRBJ2-1): GAGVSQSPSNKVTEKGKDVELRCDPISGHTALYWYRQSLGQGLEFLIYFQGNSAPDKSGLPSDRFSAERTGGSVSTLTIQRTQQEDSAVYLCASSLALGGGFWGEQFFGPGTRLTVL.